Presented here are 9 T cell receptor beta chains from one specimen sequenced in a study of metastatic and nonmetastatic thyroid tumors. TCRdb reprocessed the PCR reads via MiXCR. The sample includes around 30,000 clones, 15% of them seen just once. Treatment of any kind had been given to no patient before thyroid surgery. Sequenced material: blood. The receptors shown here come from a male donor with papillary thyroid cancer or a benign thyroid nodule (not recorded which). Some clones in this sample may be carry-over from other donors' samples.

This clone was detected ten times or more. CDR3 coding DNA: TGTGCCACCAGTGGGGGACAGGGGAAGGGGGGTGAGCAGTTCTTC. Encoded protein: CATSGGQGKGGEQFF. The chain employs TRBV24-1 and TRBJ2-1, with 10 bases identical to TRBD1. Trimming removed 5 bases from V and 9 bases from J; junction bases left unmatched: 9. The CDR3 length is 15 residues. In germline, CDR1 is KGHDR, CDR2 SFDVKD.

In this sample, this clone turned up a few times. V gene TRBV28 combines with J gene TRBJ1-2; 9 positions match TRBD1. The trim removed 5 bases at V and 8 bases at J, leaving 18 bases unmatched. CDR1 and CDR2 from the germline V gene are MDHEN and SYDVKM. The CDR3 consists of 17 residues. In DNA, the CDR3 is TGTGCCAGCAGTCCCAGGTGCCCGGGACAGGGTGCGCACGGCTACACCTTC. Translation gives CASSPRCPGQGAHGYTF.

The sample holds many counts of this clone. The genes are TRBV19 and TRBJ2-7; no clear D. This CDR3 contains 17 residues. Trimming pared 6 bases from V and 0 bases from J, leaving 21 bases between. From germline, CDR1 is LNHDA and CDR2 SQIVND (reference sequence). The CDR3 region has the DNA TGTGCCAGTAGCCCAGATATTATGGGTGCCGACTCCTACGAGCAGTACTTC. It translates to CASSPDIMGADSYEQYF. Together with reference TRBV19 and TRBJ2-7, the CDR3 gives the full variable domain: DGGITQSPKYLFRKEGQNVTLSCEQNLNHDAMYWYRQDPGQGLRLIYYSQIVNDFQKGDIAEGYSVSREKKESFPLTVTSAQKNPTAFYLCASSPDIMGADSYEQYFGPGTRLTVT.

On this clone itself: With a much larger clone just one base away, this may be a read error. The conserved phenylalanine or tryptophan normally closing the CDR3 is absent here, so this likely arose from a read error. The chain recombines TRBV18 with TRBJ1-2; D might be TRBD1 (5 bases). The V gene lost 4 bases and the J gene lost 5 bases, with 14 bases spanning the gap. Germline loops: CDR1 KGHSH, CDR2 LQKENI. The CDR3 is 14 amino acids. In DNA, the CDR3 is TGTGCCAGCTCACTCCAGGGCACTGGTTATGGCTACACCCTC. This codes for CASSLQGTGYGYTL.

This clone appeared many times. The chain links TRBV28 to TRBJ2-1; 9 bases map to TRBD1. Per the germline V gene, CDR1 is MDHEN and CDR2 is SYDVKM. Trimming at V came to 5 bases and at J to 8 bases, leaving 10 bases not matched to a gene. The CDR3 length is 15 residues. The CDR3 DNA sequence: TGTGCCAGCAGTACACAGGGGGCAGGACGCGATGAGCAGTTCTTC. Its translation: CASSTQGAGRDEQFF. Complete variable domain (other parts from reference TRBV28 and TRBJ2-1): DVKVTQSSRYLVKRTGEKVFLECVQDMDHENMFWYRQDPGLGLRLIYFSYDVKMKEKGDIPEGYSVSREKKERFSLILESASTNQTSMYLCASSTQGAGRDEQFFGPGTRLTVL.

The J gene is TRBJ1-2, the V gene TRBV4-1; TRBD1 aligns across 8 bases. The CDR3 contains 14 residues. Germline V CDR1 and CDR2: MGHRA, YSYEKL. The J segment lost 8 bases and the V segment lost 2 bases, leaving 7 bases of the junction unmatched. The CDR3 is CASSQRTRGQGYTF. CDR3 DNA sequence: TGCGCCAGCAGCCAAAGAACCAGGGGGCAGGGCTACACCTTC.

This clone came up many times. V usage is TRBV12-3 or TRBV12-4 and J usage is TRBJ2-2, with TRBD1 matching over 8 bases. Germline trimming cut 7 bases from V and 6 bases from J; bases unmatched to any gene: 7. This CDR3 is 14 amino acids long. DNA of the CDR3: TGTGCCAGCATATGGACAGGGATCCCCGGGGAGCTGTTTTTT. Translating it yields CASIWTGIPGELFF.

This chain connects TRBV7-8 to TRBJ1-5; D might be TRBD1 (5 bases). The length of the CDR3 is 15 residues. V was cut by 0 bases and J by 16 bases, with 22 bases left in between. Germline V gene lookup returns CDR1 SGHVS and CDR2 FQNEAQ. The CDR3 DNA follows: TGTGCCAGCAGCTTAGCTTCAATATCGGGGCAGCCTCATCATTTT. It codes for CASSLASISGQPHHF. The full variable domain, with the rest looked up from reference TRBV7-8 and TRBJ1-5, is GAGVSQSPRYKVAKRGQDVALRCDPISGHVSLFWYQQALGQGPEFLTYFQNEAQLDKSGLPSDRFFAERPEGSVSTLKIQRTQQEDSAVYLCASSLASISGQPHHFGDGTRLSIL.

The genes are TRBV28 and TRBJ2-7; no definite D call. The germline V and J ends were trimmed by 5 bases and 2 bases, with 10 bases remaining between them. This CDR3 comprises 13 residues. The germline gives CDR1 MDHEN, CDR2 SYDVKM. The CDR3 bases are TGTGCCAGCAGTCTACCGTCTCCCTACGAGCAGTACTTC. It translates to CASSLPSPYEQYF.